This TCR beta chain stems from a study of response to subunit inactivated influenza vaccine. Regarding the study as a whole: New T cells are recruited in small numbers by each seasonal influenza vaccination, according to the authors' suggestion.

This clonotype has a count of ten or more. Its matching antigen is unknown. The CDR3 has 14 amino acids. The V end was cut by 1 base, the J end by 4 bases, with 9 bases between. CDR1 and CDR2 from the germline V gene are SGHRS and YFSETQ. TCRdb independently ran MiXCR on the RT-PCR reads; one entry per CDR3 protein. The sample gives roughly 170,000 distinct CDR3 sequences, around 9% of which show up once; 11% is in the top ten. This TCR derives from a man in his fifties who received an inactivated influenza vaccine. The chain recombines TRBV5-1 with TRBJ1-3, with D maybe TRBD1 (6 bases). The input for sequencing was non-naive T cells sorted from PBMCs, taken on the day of vaccination. CDR3 DNA: TGCGCCAGCAGCTTGCGGGGGCTCGGAAACACCATATATTTT. Amino acid sequence: CASSLRGLGNTIYF. The variable domain in full, completed from reference TRBV5-1 and TRBJ1-3, reads KAGVTQTPRYLIKTRGQQVTLSCSPISGHRSVSWYQQTPGQGLQFLFEYFSETQRNKGNFPGRFSGRQFSNSRSEMNVSTLELGDSALYLCASSLRGLGNTIYFGEGSWLTVV.